This record looks at one T cell receptor beta chain sequence and its context. TCRdb keeps only in-frame clones here, not all; method: immunoSEQ multiplex PCR. The table lists about 200,000 clones, roughly 81% of them singletons. Germline CDR1 reads KGHSH; CDR2 reads LQKENI. The V and J ends lost 4 bases and 2 bases, in that order; junction bases with no gene match: 7. This CDR3 is built from 16 residues. This sample was included in a study of blood T cell repertoires in COVID-19. Study at large: Samples representing acute and convalescent COVID-19 were sourced from the United States, Italy and Spain. From T cells, B-cell-depleted T cells, or PBMCs came the material, which was cDNA or gDNA.

The TCR was taken from an elderly woman with acute or convalescent COVID-19. Material: peripheral blood. The chain combines TRBV18 with TRBJ2-2; 7 positions match TRBD1. The CDR3 loop is CASSLTTGRNTGELFF. The DNA for the CDR3 is TGTGCCAGCTCACTGACGACAGGGCGTAACACCGGGGAGCTGTTTTTT.